The 14 T cell receptor beta chains reported below all come from one sample, sequenced in a study of chemoradiotherapy in HPV16-positive cancers (dated by TCRdb to between 2021 and 2024). Library preparation was by the immunoSEQ multiplex PCR assay. This is the immuneACCESS table as TCRdb keeps it, with only in-frame sequences that have V and J called. A part of the clones is gone; compared with another copy, unresolved V genes explain less than half, and the rest is unexplained. This sample has 8,600 or so clones in its table, and approximately 84% of those were observed once. The ten largest account for approximately 3.1% of the sample. Specimen: tumor tissue, collected from a patient who underwent chemoradiotherapy. The receptors were gathered from a human donor with HPV-associated anogenital cancer.

A few counts support this clone. The chain is built from TRBV5-1 and TRBJ2-7; D is tentatively TRBD1 or TRBD2 (5 bases each). V was shortened by 4 bases and J by 0 bases, with 17 bases between the two germline ends. CDR3 length: 16 residues. Germline V gene lookup returns CDR1 SGHRS and CDR2 YFSETQ. CDR3 bases: TGCGCCAGCAGCCCACAGTGGGACCACAGCTCCTACGAGCAGTACTTC. Protein sequence: CASSPQWDHSSYEQYF.

This chain joins TRBV15 and TRBJ2-3; 7 bases match TRBD2. From germline, CDR1 is LNHNV and CDR2 YYDKDF (reference sequence). V lost 3 bases to trimming and J lost 5 bases; unmatched junction nucleotides: 8. This CDR3 comprises 15 residues. As DNA, the CDR3 is TGTGCCACCAGCAGCAAACTAGCGCAACAAGATACGCAGTATTTT. Translated, it gives CATSSKLAQQDTQYF.

The gene calls are TRBV19 and TRBJ1-5; the match to TRBD1 covers 7 bases. This CDR3 comprises 14 residues. Per germline, CDR1 LNHDA and CDR2 SQIVND (reference sequence). V lost 4 bases and J lost 2; bases outside the gene matches: 2. The CDR3 DNA reads TGTGCCAGTAGTACAACAGGGGGCAATCAGCCCCAGCATTTT. This sequence encodes CASSTTGGNQPQHF.

CDR3 loop: CASSIASGTSASETQYF. In DNA, the CDR3 is TGTGCCAGTAGTATTGCCTCAGGGACTAGCGCCTCAGAGACCCAGTACTTC. The chain has TRBV19 and TRBJ2-5; 10 bases line up with TRBD2. In germline, CDR1 is LNHDA, CDR2 SQIVND (reference sequence). Trimming cost V 3 bases and J 4 bases; bases outside gene matches: 11. The CDR3 has 17 residues. Variable domain in full (rest from reference TRBV19 and TRBJ2-5): DGGITQSPKYLFRKEGQNVTLSCEQNLNHDAMYWYRQDPGQGLRLIYYSQIVNDFQKGDIAEGYSVSREKKESFPLTVTSAQKNPTAFYLCASSIASGTSASETQYFGPGTRLLVL.

The chain uses TRBV6-1 and TRBJ2-7; TRBD1 matches 8 bases. This CDR3 comprises 14 residues. Per germline, CDR1 MNHNS and CDR2 SASEGT. J lost 3 bases, V lost 7 bases, and 8 bases had no gene match. The CDR3: CASIRQGRGYEQYF. The CDR3 region has the DNA TGTGCCAGCATTAGACAGGGGCGAGGCTACGAGCAGTACTTC.

The chain recombines TRBV11-3 with TRBJ1-1, with 7 bases aligning to TRBD1. V gave up 5 bases and J gave up 12 bases; unmatched junction bases: 21. This CDR3 comprises 16 residues. Germline V gene sequence: CDR1 SGHNT, CDR2 YENEEA. The CDR3 nucleotides read TGTGCCAGCAGCCCCTTCGGAAACCTCAACAGGGGAGTGTCTTTCTTT. This sequence encodes CASSPFGNLNRGVSFF.

The J gene is TRBJ2-1, the V gene TRBV25-1; D might be TRBD2 (6 bases). From germline, CDR1 is MGHDK and CDR2 SYGVNS. The V and J ends lost 2 bases and 9 bases respectively, with 17 bases between them. This CDR3 is built from 15 residues. The CDR3 protein is CASSEDRGRGSEQFF. In DNA form, the CDR3 reads TGTGCCAGCAGTGAAGATAGGGGTCGGGGGTCTGAGCAGTTCTTC.

The rearrangement uses TRBV5-1 and TRBJ2-3, with D perhaps TRBD1 (6 bases). The V end was cut by 0 bases, the J end by 2 bases, with 10 bases between. This CDR3 spans 15 amino acids. The germline gives CDR1 SGHRS, CDR2 YFSETQ. CDR3 in amino acids: CASSLVGALTDTQYF. The CDR3 DNA reads as TGCGCCAGCAGCTTGGTGGGGGCGCTCACAGATACGCAGTATTTT. Combining the CDR3 with reference TRBV5-1 and TRBJ2-3 gives the whole variable domain KAGVTQTPRYLIKTRGQQVTLSCSPISGHRSVSWYQQTPGQGLQFLFEYFSETQRNKGNFPGRFSGRQFSNSRSEMNVSTLELGDSALYLCASSLVGALTDTQYFGPGTRLTVL.

The J gene is TRBJ1-5, the V gene TRBV2, with unresolved D. Between the trimmed V and J ends, which lost 5 bases and 4 bases, there was a span of 15 bases. Germline V CDR1 and CDR2: SNHLY, FYNNEI. The CDR3 runs 15 residues. In nucleotides, the CDR3 is TGTGCCAGCAGTATAGACATTGCGGGGAATCAGCCCCAGCATTTT. Its protein product is CASSIDIAGNQPQHF.

The chain employs TRBV5-6 and TRBJ2-7; perhaps TRBD1 as D (6 bases). V shed 4 bases and J shed 5 bases, with 16 bases lying between them. Germline V gives CDR1 SGHDT, CDR2 YYEEEE. The CDR3 is 14 residues long. The CDR3 DNA sequence: TGTGCCAGCAGCGGCCTACAGGGAATCCACGAGCAGTACTTC. Amino acids: CASSGLQGIHEQYF.

The gene calls are TRBV28 and TRBJ2-7; tentative D call: TRBD1 (6 bases). Looked up from germline, CDR1 is MDHEN and CDR2 is SYDVKM. The V end was cut by 3 bases, the J end by 6 bases, with 18 bases between. The CDR3 has 15 amino acids. CDR3 sequence (DNA): TGTGCCAGCAGTTTGTCGGGACATGGGTCTACCGAGCAGTACTTC. This translates into CASSLSGHGSTEQYF.

The chain links TRBV28 to TRBJ1-5; D not certain. V was trimmed by 5 bases and J by 3 bases, leaving 5 bases between them. This CDR3 region has 12 residues. Germline assignment: CDR1 MDHEN and CDR2 SYDVKM. The CDR3 is CASSNANQPQHF. The CDR3 nucleotides read TGTGCCAGCAGTAACGCCAATCAGCCCCAGCATTTT.

CDR3 sequence reads: CASSLSRGNTEAFF. DNA for the CDR3: TGTGCCAGCAGTTTGTCCAGGGGGAACACTGAAGCTTTCTTT. The chain recombines TRBV27 with TRBJ1-1; TRBD1 is a possible D gene (6 bases). Germline lookup yields CDR1 MNHEY and CDR2 SMNVEV (reference sequence). The CDR3 loop spans 14 amino acids. Trimming cost V 3 bases and J 1 base, with 9 bases left between them.

The chain couples TRBV28 to TRBJ2-3; D is perhaps TRBD1 or TRBD2 (6 bases each). The CDR3 is made up of 14 amino acids. Germline CDR1 MDHEN, CDR2 SYDVKM. Trimming removed 6 bases at V and 4 bases at J, with 14 bases between. CDR3 in amino acids: CASRPTGRPDTQYF. The CDR3 region has the DNA TGTGCCAGCAGACCTACAGGGAGGCCAGATACGCAGTATTTT. Looking up the rest from reference TRBV28 and TRBJ2-3 gives the full variable domain: DVKVTQSSRYLVKRTGEKVFLECVQDMDHENMFWYRQDPGLGLRLIYFSYDVKMKEKGDIPEGYSVSREKKERFSLILESASTNQTSMYLCASRPTGRPDTQYFGPGTRLTVL.